This entry features one T cell receptor (beta chain) sequence. This CDR3 has 15 amino acids. CDR1 and CDR2 (germline): LGHNA, YNFKEQ. Trimming took 4 bases from V and 5 from J, leaving 18 bases between them. These data come from a study of radiation and T cells in renal cell carcinoma. Time point in this sample: blood 4 weeks post-SBRT, at nephrectomy. Documented treatment: 15 Gy SBRT to primary tumor, nephrectomy 4 weeks later. Radiation-treated patients gave blood at baseline, week 2 and week 4. Here immunoSEQ multiplex PCR was the method, and the copy in TCRdb shows in-frame clones only, minus some. The table shows 150,000 to 200,000 clones, with about 85% occurring only once.

The clonotype comes from a woman aged 50 to 65 with renal cell carcinoma. The chain carries TRBV4-2 and TRBJ2-7; D could derive from TRBD1 or TRBD2 (6 bases each). Sequenced here: blood, sampled from a patient whose treatment included radiotherapy and nephrectomy. DNA of the CDR3: TGTGCCAGCAGCCCATCAAGGGGGGCGGAAAACGAGCAGTACTTC. As protein: CASSPSRGAENEQYF.